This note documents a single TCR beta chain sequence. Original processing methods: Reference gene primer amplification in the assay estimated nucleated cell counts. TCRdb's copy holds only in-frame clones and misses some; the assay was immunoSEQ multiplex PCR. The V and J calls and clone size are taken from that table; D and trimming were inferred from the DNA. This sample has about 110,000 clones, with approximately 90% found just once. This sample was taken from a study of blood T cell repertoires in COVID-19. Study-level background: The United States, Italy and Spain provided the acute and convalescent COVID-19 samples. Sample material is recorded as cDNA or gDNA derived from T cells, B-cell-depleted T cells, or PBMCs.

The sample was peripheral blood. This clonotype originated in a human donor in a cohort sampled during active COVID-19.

CDR3 DNA sequence: TGTGCTAGTGGTTTGAGGGGGACTGAAGCTTTCTTT. Its translation: CASGLRGTEAFF. The chain combines TRBV12-5 with TRBJ1-1; D is possibly TRBD1 (6 bases). The CDR3 spans 12 residues. Germline loops: CDR1 LGHNT, CDR2 FRNRAP. V lost 2 bases to trimming and J lost 5 bases, with 6 bases between them.